The table lists the clone carrying this TCR beta chain with many counts. MiXCR was run by TCRdb on the RACE reads, yielding one entry per CDR3 protein. The sample contains more than 55,000 distinct CDR3 sequences, 8% to 10% of which appear only once. This sample is part of a study of human T cells and chemical hapten exposure. Whole-study context: Donors were sensitized with 2% DPC on the upper inner arm. Weekly scalp doses of diphenylcyclopropenone were given to patients during the roughly 25-week study.

The time point: pre-sensitization, week 0. Treatment noted: therapeutic diphenylcyclopropenone sensitization with weekly scalp DPC. Samples of blood were obtained prior to the application of each patch test. Donors, patients with alopecia ranging from 18 to 70 years old and judged suitable for DPC, provided samples. This TCR came from a man aged 40-55 years with alopecia areata. Some clones in this sample may be carry-over from other donors' samples. The sample in question was whole blood, obtained in connection with sensitization to the hapten diphenylcyclopropenone (DPC).

This CDR3 is CASSLGQGYTGELFF. Here the CDR3 DNA reads TGTGCCAGCAGCTTAGGACAGGGTTACACCGGGGAGCTGTTTTTT. This rearrangement joins TRBV9 to TRBJ2-2, with 8 bases matching TRBD1. V shed 4 bases, J shed 3 bases, and the junction held 5 bases outside the gene matches. CDR3 length: 15 residues. CDR1 and CDR2 from the germline V gene are SGDLS and YYNGEE.